This record looks at one T cell receptor (beta chain) sequence and its context. This CDR3 has 16 residues. V lost 5 bases, J lost 0 bases, and 14 bases lay in between. Germline V gene data show CDR1 as SGHNT and CDR2 as YENEEA. This sample is drawn from a study of somatic mutations in cytotoxic T cells in rheumatoid arthritis. Assay: immunoSEQ multiplex PCR; the TCRdb copy retains only in-frame clones and omits some. This sample yields 18,000 or so clones, of which less than 85% are seen a single time; roughly 23% belongs to the top ten. Sequencing was done on a sample of CD8+ T cells sorted from blood. This chain links TRBV11-3 with TRBJ2-1; D not resolved. The TCR comes from an older woman in good health. DNA of the CDR3: TGTGCCAGCAGCACAAGGACCCTTTACTCCTACAATGAGCAGTTCTTC. It codes for CASSTRTLYSYNEQFF.